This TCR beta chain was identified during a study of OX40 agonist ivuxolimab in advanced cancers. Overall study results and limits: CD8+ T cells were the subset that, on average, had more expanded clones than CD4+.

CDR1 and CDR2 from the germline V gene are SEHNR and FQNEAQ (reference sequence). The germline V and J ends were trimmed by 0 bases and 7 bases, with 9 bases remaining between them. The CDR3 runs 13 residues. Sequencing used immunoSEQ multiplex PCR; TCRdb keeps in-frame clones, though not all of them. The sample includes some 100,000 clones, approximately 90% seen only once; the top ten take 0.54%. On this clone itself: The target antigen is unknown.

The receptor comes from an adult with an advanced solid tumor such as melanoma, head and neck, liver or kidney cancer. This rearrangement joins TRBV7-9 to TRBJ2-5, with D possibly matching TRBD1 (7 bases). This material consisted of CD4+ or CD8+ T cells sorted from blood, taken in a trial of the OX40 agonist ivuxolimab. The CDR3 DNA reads TGTGCCAGCAGCTTAGCTCAGGGGGGGACCCAGTACTTC. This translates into CASSLAQGGTQYF.